This entry concerns a single T cell receptor beta chain. Antigen specificity is unknown. The protocol was immunoSEQ multiplex PCR, while the TCRdb copy is restricted to in-frame clones and leaves out a portion. In the table there are 120,000 to 150,000 clones, around 91% of which are singletons. This specimen comes from a study of T cell responses to AZD1222 COVID-19 vaccine. General observations from the study: Spike regions recognized by vaccine-associated CD4 TCRs spanned the protein, led by 160-218 and 743-854.

V shed 8 bases and J shed 5 bases, with 15 bases lying between them. CDR3 length: 13 amino acids. Germline V gene data show CDR1 as LNHNV and CDR2 as YYDKDF (reference sequence). V and J are TRBV15 and TRBJ2-5; D unresolved. Sequences were derived from peripheral blood, sampled on day 0 of AZD1222 vaccination. The origin of this receptor is an adult in good health. The CDR3 DNA sequence: TGTGCCACCCTTCGGCCTCCTGCGGAGACCCAGTACTTC. Residues: CATLRPPAETQYF.